The rows below give T cell receptor beta chains drawn from one sample of a study of Graves' ophthalmopathy and Graves' hyperthyroidism. TCRdb processed the multiplex PCR reads anew with MiXCR; each CDR3 protein has one entry. This sample has about 210,000 distinct CDR3 sequences, with over 25% found just once. Material for sequencing was peripheral blood. Every receptor here comes from a man aged 50-59 years with Graves' ophthalmopathy. CDR3s include the opening cysteine and the closing phenylalanine or tryptophan. The order of the fields is CDR3 DNA, CDR3 protein, D gene, clone size, CDR3 length, V gene, J gene. The D gene is left open where the match is weak. Size is omitted from some rows. Given values are once, few, many or a class for expanded clones.

DNA: TGTGCCATCAGTGTTGAGGAGAGGGAAGAAGAGACCCAGTACTTC
CDR3: CAISVEEREEETQYF
D: -
size: many
length: 15
V: TRBV10-3
J: TRBJ2-5

DNA: TGTGCCTGGAGGGGGGCACCCCATCAGCCCCAGCATTTT
CDR3: CAWRGAPHQPQHF
D: -
size: many
length: 13
V: TRBV30
J: TRBJ1-5

DNA: TGTGCCTGGAGTTCTACCCCAGCCAAAAACATTCAGTACTTC
CDR3: CAWSSTPAKNIQYF
D: -
size: many
length: 14
V: TRBV30
J: TRBJ2-4

DNA: TGTGCTAGTGCCAAGGGGACAGACTATGGCTACACCTTC
CDR3: CASAKGTDYGYTF
D: TRBD1
size: -
length: 13
V: TRBV12-5
J: TRBJ1-2

DNA: TGTGCCAGCAGTCTCAAGGGCCCGGGCTATGGCTACACCTTC
CDR3: CASSLKGPGYGYTF
D: -
size: many
length: 14
V: TRBV12-3/TRBV12-4
J: TRBJ1-2

DNA: TGTGCCAGCAGTATAAACCGGGACAGTCCCTACGAGCAGTACTTC
CDR3: CASSINRDSPYEQYF
D: TRBD1
size: many
length: 15
V: TRBV27
J: TRBJ2-7

DNA: TGTGCCAGCAGTTTTCAGGGAGGCAATCAGCCCCAGCATTTT
CDR3: CASSFQGGNQPQHF
D: -
size: many
length: 14
V: TRBV12-3/TRBV12-4
J: TRBJ1-5

DNA: TGTGCCAGCAGCCGTACGAGGGCAGCGAACACCGGGGAGCTGTTTTTT
CDR3: CASSRTRAANTGELFF
D: -
size: -
length: 16
V: TRBV11-2
J: TRBJ2-2

DNA: TGTGCCAGCAGTTTAGACAGGGGAGAGACCCAGTACTTC
CDR3: CASSLDRGETQYF
D: TRBD1
size: many
length: 13
V: TRBV27
J: TRBJ2-5

DNA: TGTGCCAGCAGTTCGGGACAGGGGCTCCTAAAGCCCCAGCATTTT
CDR3: CASSSGQGLLKPQHF
D: TRBD1
size: once
length: 15
V: TRBV6-5
J: TRBJ1-5

DNA: TGTGCCAGCAGCTTAGACAGGGGGCACGATGGCTACACCTTC
CDR3: CASSLDRGHDGYTF
D: TRBD1
size: -
length: 14
V: TRBV7-2
J: TRBJ1-2

DNA: TGTGCCAGCAGTGCTACCTTAGGGCGGGATGGCTACACCTTC
CDR3: CASSATLGRDGYTF
D: -
size: once
length: 14
V: TRBV28
J: TRBJ1-2

DNA: TGTGCCAGCAGTGAAGCATTACCGGACAGGGGGTATGGCTACACCTTC
CDR3: CASSEALPDRGYGYTF
D: TRBD1
size: many
length: 16
V: TRBV2
J: TRBJ1-2

DNA: TGCAGCGCCAGACTAGCGGAGGCCTACGAGCAGTACTTC
CDR3: CSARLAEAYEQYF
D: TRBD2
size: many
length: 13
V: TRBV29-1
J: TRBJ2-7

DNA: TGTGCCAGCAGTGATGCGCAGGGTGGTGGCAATCAGCCCCAGCATTTT
CDR3: CASSDAQGGGNQPQHF
D: -
size: -
length: 16
V: TRBV6-1
J: TRBJ1-5

DNA: TGTGCCAGCGACACAGGACGTGGCTGGGAAACCCAGTACTTC
CDR3: CASDTGRGWETQYF
D: -
size: -
length: 14
V: TRBV6-2/TRBV6-3
J: TRBJ2-5

DNA: TGTGCCACTGCGCGGGGGACAGGGGGCTACGAGCAGTACTTC
CDR3: CATARGTGGYEQYF
D: TRBD1
size: many
length: 14
V: TRBV9
J: TRBJ2-7

DNA: TGCAGCGTTGAAGCGGCTAGGCCCGGGGAGCTGTTTTTT
CDR3: CSVEAARPGELFF
D: -
size: many
length: 13
V: TRBV29-1
J: TRBJ2-2

DNA: TGTGCCAGCAGCATAACAGGGAACACCGGGGAGCTGTTTTTT
CDR3: CASSITGNTGELFF
D: -
size: many
length: 14
V: TRBV9
J: TRBJ2-2

DNA: TGTGCCAGCCGGATCCGTCGGGGGGAGCTGTTTTTT
CDR3: CASRIRRGELFF
D: -
size: many
length: 12
V: TRBV28
J: TRBJ2-2

DNA: TGTGCCAGCAGCTTGGGTCATATTAATCAGCCCCAGCATTTT
CDR3: CASSLGHINQPQHF
D: -
size: many
length: 14
V: TRBV5-5
J: TRBJ1-5

DNA: TGTGCCAGCAGTCAGGAGGCAGGCTCTTTCACTGAAGCTTTCTTT
CDR3: CASSQEAGSFTEAFF
D: -
size: -
length: 15
V: TRBV6-1
J: TRBJ1-1

DNA: TGTGCCAGCACCCAAGTTGGAAACACCATATATTTT
CDR3: CASTQVGNTIYF
D: -
size: -
length: 12
V: TRBV12-3/TRBV12-4
J: TRBJ1-3

DNA: TGTGCCAGCAGTTTCTCCGGGATCTATAATTCACCCCTCCACTTT
CDR3: CASSFSGIYNSPLHF
D: -
size: many
length: 15
V: TRBV27
J: TRBJ1-6

DNA: TGTGCCAGCAGGTCCAGCTCCGAGACCCAGTACTTC
CDR3: CASRSSSETQYF
D: -
size: -
length: 12
V: TRBV6-1
J: TRBJ2-5

DNA: TGTGCCAGCAGGCAGGGGGCCCAAGAGACCCAGTACTTC
CDR3: CASRQGAQETQYF
D: TRBD1
size: -
length: 13
V: TRBV6-1
J: TRBJ2-5

DNA: TGTGCCAGCAGCCGCGCGACCGGACTAGCGGGAGTTAGGTACGAGCAGTACTTC
CDR3: CASSRATGLAGVRYEQYF
D: TRBD2
size: many
length: 18
V: TRBV7-2
J: TRBJ2-7

DNA: TGCGCCAGCAGTTCCCAGGGGTCTGCGGTCGAGCAGTACTTC
CDR3: CASSSQGSAVEQYF
D: -
size: many
length: 14
V: TRBV10-2
J: TRBJ2-7

DNA: TGTGCCAGCAGCCAGGACAGGGATGGCTACACCTTC
CDR3: CASSQDRDGYTF
D: TRBD1
size: -
length: 12
V: TRBV7-2
J: TRBJ1-2

DNA: TGTGCCAGCAGTGAAGGGACGGACACAGGGACCCAGTACTTC
CDR3: CASSEGTDTGTQYF
D: -
size: many
length: 14
V: TRBV2
J: TRBJ2-5

DNA: TGTGCCAGCACTGGACAGGGAAGCTATGGCTACACCTTC
CDR3: CASTGQGSYGYTF
D: TRBD1
size: -
length: 13
V: TRBV28
J: TRBJ1-2

DNA: TGTGCCAGCAGCTTAAGAGACTCTAATACAGGGGGCGGCGTGGCCCAGTACTTC
CDR3: CASSLRDSNTGGGVAQYF
D: TRBD1
size: many
length: 18
V: TRBV7-6
J: TRBJ2-5

DNA: TGTGCCAGCAGAACCCAGGTGTGGCAGTACTTC
CDR3: CASRTQVWQYF
D: -
size: -
length: 11
V: TRBV6-1
J: TRBJ2-7

DNA: TGTGCCAGCAGCTTAGTGACAGCCCAGGGCTACACCTTC
CDR3: CASSLVTAQGYTF
D: -
size: -
length: 13
V: TRBV7-2
J: TRBJ1-2

DNA: TGTGCCAGCAGTTTAATCGGGCAGTCCTACGAGCAGTACTTC
CDR3: CASSLIGQSYEQYF
D: -
size: many
length: 14
V: TRBV28
J: TRBJ2-7

DNA: TGTGCCAGCAGTGAGGACTTAACGAACACTGAAGCTTTCTTT
CDR3: CASSEDLTNTEAFF
D: -
size: many
length: 14
V: TRBV28
J: TRBJ1-1

DNA: TGTGCCACCAGTGACCGGGACAGGCCGGGCTACGAGCAGTACTTC
CDR3: CATSDRDRPGYEQYF
D: TRBD1
size: many
length: 15
V: TRBV24-1
J: TRBJ2-7

DNA: TGTGCCAGCAGTTGGGGACAGGGGGCGCATGGCTACACCTTC
CDR3: CASSWGQGAHGYTF
D: TRBD1
size: -
length: 14
V: TRBV6-5
J: TRBJ1-2

DNA: TGTGCCAGCAGCATTATAACCGGACAGTGGGGCAATCAGCCCCAGCATTTT
CDR3: CASSIITGQWGNQPQHF
D: -
size: many
length: 17
V: TRBV28
J: TRBJ1-5